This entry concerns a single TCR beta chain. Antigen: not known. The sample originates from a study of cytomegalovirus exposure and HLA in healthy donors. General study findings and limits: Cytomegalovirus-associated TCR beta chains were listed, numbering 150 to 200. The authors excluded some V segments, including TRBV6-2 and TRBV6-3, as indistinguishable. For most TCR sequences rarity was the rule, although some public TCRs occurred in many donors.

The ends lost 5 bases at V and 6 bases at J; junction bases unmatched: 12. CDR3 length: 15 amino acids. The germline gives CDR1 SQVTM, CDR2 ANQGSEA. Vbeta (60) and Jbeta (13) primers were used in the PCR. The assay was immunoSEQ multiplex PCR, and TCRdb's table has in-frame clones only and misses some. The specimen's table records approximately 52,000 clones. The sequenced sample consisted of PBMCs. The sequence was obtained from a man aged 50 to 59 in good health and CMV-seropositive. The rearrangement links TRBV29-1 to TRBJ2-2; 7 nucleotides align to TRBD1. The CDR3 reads CSVRTGTDFAGELFF. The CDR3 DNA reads TGCAGCGTTCGGACCGGGACAGATTTTGCCGGGGAGCTGTTTTTT.